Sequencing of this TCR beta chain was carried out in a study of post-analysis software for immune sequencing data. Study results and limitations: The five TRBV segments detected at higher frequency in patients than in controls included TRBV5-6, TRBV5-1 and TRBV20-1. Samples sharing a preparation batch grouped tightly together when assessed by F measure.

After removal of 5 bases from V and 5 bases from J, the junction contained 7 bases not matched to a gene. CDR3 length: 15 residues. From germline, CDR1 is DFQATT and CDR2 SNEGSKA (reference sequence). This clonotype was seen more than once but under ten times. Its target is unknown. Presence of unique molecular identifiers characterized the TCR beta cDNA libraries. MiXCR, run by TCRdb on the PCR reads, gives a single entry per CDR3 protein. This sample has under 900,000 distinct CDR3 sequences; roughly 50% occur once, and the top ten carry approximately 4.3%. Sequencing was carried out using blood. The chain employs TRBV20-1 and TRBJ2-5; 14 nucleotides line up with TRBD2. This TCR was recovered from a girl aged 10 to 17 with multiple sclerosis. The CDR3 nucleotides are TGCAGTGCTGCCAAGGGACTAGCGGGGGTTGAGACCCAGTACTTC. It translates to CSAAKGLAGVETQYF.